This TCR beta chain was recovered during a study of T cells after yellow fever vaccination. Study context: Preparing low-cell-number fractions relied on SMART-Seq v4 Ultra Low Input. Study conclusions and caveats: Contaminating bulk clonotypes could be abundant in FACS-sorted repertoires. The secondary T-cell response peaked on day 5, not day 15, but was weaker.

UMIs were added to TCR cDNA along with a universal primer site when it was made by 5'RACE template switching. Via MiXCR, TCRdb re-called the 5' RACE reads, giving one row per CDR3 protein. The repertoire holds around 73,000 distinct CDR3 sequences, roughly 7.4% seen once, with about two fifths in the top ten. For this clonotype: Its antigen is as yet unknown. Since a much larger clone is just one base distant, this may be a read error.

V gave up 1 base and J gave up 6 bases, with 19 bases separating them. Looked up from germline, CDR1 is DFQATT and CDR2 is SNEGSKA (reference sequence). The CDR3 totals 15 residues. This receptor was taken from a man between 25 and 39 years old who received the YFV17D yellow fever vaccine. The rearrangement links TRBV20-1 to TRBJ2-7; D might be TRBD1 (6 bases). This sample comprised CD8+ T cells sorted from PBMCs, obtained on the day of the yellow fever booster vaccination. The DNA of the CDR3 is TGCAGTGCTAGAGTCAGACAGGCCTATGGGTTCGAGCAGTACTTC. This gives the protein CSARVRQAYGFEQYF.